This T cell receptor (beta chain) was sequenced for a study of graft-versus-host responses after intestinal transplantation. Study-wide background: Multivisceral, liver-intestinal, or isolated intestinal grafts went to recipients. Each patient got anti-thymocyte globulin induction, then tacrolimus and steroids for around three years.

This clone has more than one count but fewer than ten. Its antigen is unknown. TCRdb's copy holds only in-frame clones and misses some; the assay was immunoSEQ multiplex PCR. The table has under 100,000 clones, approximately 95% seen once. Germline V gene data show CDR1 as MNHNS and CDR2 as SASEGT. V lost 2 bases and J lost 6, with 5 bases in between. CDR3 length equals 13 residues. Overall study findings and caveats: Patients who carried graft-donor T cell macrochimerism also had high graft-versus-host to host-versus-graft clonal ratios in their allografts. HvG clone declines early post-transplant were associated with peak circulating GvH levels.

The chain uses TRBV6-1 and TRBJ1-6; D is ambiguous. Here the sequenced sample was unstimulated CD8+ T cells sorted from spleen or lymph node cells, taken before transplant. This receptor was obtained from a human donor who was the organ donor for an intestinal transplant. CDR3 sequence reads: CASSESSNSPLHF. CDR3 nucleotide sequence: TGTGCCAGCAGTGAATCGTCTAATTCACCCCTCCACTTT.